One and the same sample provided the 16 T cell receptor beta chains below, sequenced in a study of PD-1 blockade in classical Hodgkin lymphoma. Only in-frame clones appear in the TCRdb table, and some are missing; sequencing was by immunoSEQ multiplex PCR. The repertoire consists of 25,000 to 35,000 clones, with approximately 67% occurring once and the leading ten covering around 3.7%. Time point described: cycle 4 day 1 (C4D1), after 6 weeks of nivolumab. Relapses following autologous stem cell transplantation were seen in all patients, with brentuximab vedotin exposure varying. Source: peripheral blood mononuclear cells (PBMCs), taken before the fourth cycle of nivolumab. These receptors originate from a human donor with classical Hodgkin lymphoma.

The rearrangement joins TRBV30 to TRBJ2-7; D remains unclear. CDR1 and CDR2 (germline): GTSNPN, SVGIG (reference sequence). This CDR3 is built from 13 residues. The ends were cut back, 0 bases at V and 3 bases at J, with 9 bases in the middle. In DNA form, the CDR3 reads TGTGCCTGGAGTGTGGGAAGATTCTACGAGCAGTACTTC. This encodes CAWSVGRFYEQYF.

This clone was observed a few times. J is TRBJ1-2 and V is TRBV10-2, with 7 bases lining up with TRBD1. Germline trimming cut 10 bases from V and 4 bases from J; bases unmatched to any gene: 15. The CDR3 spans 15 residues. Germline V CDR1 and CDR2: WSHSY, SAAADI. CDR3 protein: CATISNTGDPYGYTF. The CDR3, as DNA: TGCGCCACCATCTCAAATACAGGGGACCCCTATGGCTACACCTTC.

The chain is built from TRBV2 and TRBJ2-7; D may be TRBD1 (5 bases). Between the trimmed V and J ends, which lost 6 bases and 1 base, there was a span of 10 bases. The germline gives CDR1 SNHLY, CDR2 FYNNEI. The CDR3 sequence is 13 residues long. CDR3 in amino acids: CASRQGNSYEQYF. The CDR3 DNA reads as TGTGCCAGCAGGCAGGGAAATTCCTACGAGCAGTACTTC. The whole variable domain, filled in from reference TRBV2 and TRBJ2-7, reads EPEVTQTPSHQVTQMGQEVILRCVPISNHLYFYWYRQILGQKVEFLVSFYNNEISEKSEIFDDQFSVERPDGSNFTLKIRSTKLEDSAMYFCASRQGNSYEQYFGPGTRLTVT.

This clone was observed a few times. The chain has TRBV10-2 and TRBJ2-3; possibly TRBD2 for D (6 bases). CDR3 length equals 13 residues. Germline assignment: CDR1 WSHSY and CDR2 SAAADI. V lost 8 bases and J lost 2, with 11 bases in between. The CDR3 spells CASLATFTDTQYF. In DNA form, the CDR3 reads TGCGCCAGCCTAGCGACATTCACAGATACGCAGTATTTT.

The chain combines TRBV7-2 with TRBJ2-7; D unclear. The CDR3 has 11 residues. V gave up 5 bases and J gave up 3 bases, with 5 bases separating them. CDR1 and CDR2 (germline): SGHTA, FQGNSA. Written as DNA, the CDR3 is TGTGCCAGCAGCGTGAACTACGAGCAGTACTTC. Encoded protein: CASSVNYEQYF.

The genes are TRBV6-5 and TRBJ1-1; D is unclear. The CDR3 is made up of 12 amino acids. Germline CDR1 and CDR2: MNHEY and SVGAGI. With 4 bases removed from V and 6 bases from J, the gap between germline ends came to 9 bases. CDR3 in amino acids: CASSSKLAEAFF. CDR3 DNA sequence: TGTGCCAGCAGTTCAAAGCTAGCTGAAGCTTTCTTT.

This clone was recorded only once. The V call is TRBV5-1, the J call TRBJ2-7; no clear D. Germline loops: CDR1 SGHRS, CDR2 YFSETQ. CDR3 length equals 15 residues. V was clipped by 5 bases and J by 1 base, with 16 bases between them. In DNA form, the CDR3 reads TGCGCCAGCAGTCACGGGTCCTCTTATTCCTACGAGCAGTACTTC. It encodes CASSHGSSYSYEQYF.

The chain uses TRBV7-9 and TRBJ2-5; no clear D gene. Germline-derived CDR1 and CDR2 are SEHNR and FQNEAQ (reference sequence). V was shortened by 1 base and J by 2 bases, with 14 bases between the two germline ends. CDR3 length: 16 amino acids. CDR3 bases: TGTGCCAGCAGCTTAGGGTTGGGTGGGATTCAAGAGACCCAGTACTTC. Amino acids: CASSLGLGGIQETQYF.

The chain uses TRBV9 and TRBJ2-1; the D gene is possibly TRBD2 (6 bases). Germline CDR1 and CDR2: SGDLS and YYNGEE. The CDR3 contains 14 residues. V lost 2 bases, J lost 4 bases, and 10 bases lay in between. CDR3 loop: CASSVLAKYNEQFF. The CDR3 DNA follows: TGTGCCAGCAGCGTGCTAGCGAAATACAATGAGCAGTTCTTC.

This chain links TRBV14 with TRBJ2-7, with a tentative D call TRBD2 (6 bases). Germline V CDR1 and CDR2: SGHDN, FVKESK. The CDR3 has 15 residues. Between the trimmed V and J ends, which lost 1 base and 5 bases, there was a span of 15 bases. CDR3 region: CASSQGYGSVNEQYF. CDR3 DNA sequence: TGTGCCAGCAGCCAAGGGTACGGGAGTGTTAACGAGCAGTACTTC.

The chain carries TRBV6-6 and TRBJ2-3; unclear D gene. The V end was cut by 6 bases, the J end by 1 base, with 11 bases between. The length of the CDR3 is 14 residues. Germline CDR1 reads MNHNY; CDR2 reads SVGAGI (reference sequence). For the CDR3, the DNA is TGTGCCAGCAGCGTCAGGTGGGGCACAGATACGCAGTATTTT. Amino acids: CASSVRWGTDTQYF.

This clone was observed once. This chain joins TRBV7-6 and TRBJ2-2, with D hard to call. Trimming cost V 1 base and J 11 bases, with 8 bases left between them. CDR1 is SGHVS, CDR2 FNYEAQ, per germline. This CDR3 spans 12 amino acids. CDR3 loop: CASSLETPELFF. CDR3 in DNA: TGTGCCAGCAGCTTAGAAACCCCCGAGCTGTTTTTT.

The chain is built from TRBV6-5 and TRBJ2-1; 8 bases agree with TRBD1. Trimming cost V 5 bases and J 7 bases; bases outside gene matches: 7. Germline CDR1 MNHEY, CDR2 SVGAGI. CDR3 length: 14 amino acids. CDR3 in DNA: TGTGCCAGCAGTCCCACAGGGGGTCTAAATGAGCAGTTCTTC. It encodes CASSPTGGLNEQFF.

The chain employs TRBV5-1 and TRBJ2-7, with unresolved D. Trimming cost V 0 bases and J 3 bases, with 10 bases left between them. The germline V gene encodes CDR1 SGHRS and CDR2 YFSETQ. The CDR3 is made up of 14 amino acids. The CDR3 region is CASSLVASGYEQYF. DNA for the CDR3: TGCGCCAGCAGCTTGGTGGCCTCCGGCTACGAGCAGTACTTC.

The table lists this clone with a count of one. The chain has TRBV7-2 and TRBJ2-5; D ambiguous. CDR1 and CDR2 (germline): SGHTA, FQGNSA. V was pared by 3 bases and J by 7 bases, with 9 bases between. This CDR3 is built from 12 residues. For the CDR3, the DNA is TGTGCCAGCAGCTTCGAAGGGTCGACCCAGTACTTC. Amino acid sequence: CASSFEGSTQYF.

The chain recombines TRBV19 with TRBJ2-7; D is undetermined. The CDR3 is made up of 13 amino acids. Trimming removed 4 bases from V and 2 bases from J, with 9 bases in between. Germline CDR1 LNHDA, CDR2 SQIVND (reference sequence). The CDR3 reads CASSTHSAYEQYF. In nucleotides, the CDR3 is TGTGCCAGTAGTACGCATTCCGCCTACGAGCAGTACTTC.